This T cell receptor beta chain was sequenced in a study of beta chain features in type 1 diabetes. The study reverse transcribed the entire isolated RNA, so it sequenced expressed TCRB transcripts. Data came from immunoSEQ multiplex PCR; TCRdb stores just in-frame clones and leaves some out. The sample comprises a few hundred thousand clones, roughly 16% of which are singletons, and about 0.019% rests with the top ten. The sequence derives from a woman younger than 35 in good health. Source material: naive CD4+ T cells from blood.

CDR3 nucleotide sequence: TGTGCCAGCAGCTTCTATTATACCGGGACTAGCGGGAGAGCCAATGAGCAGTTCTTC. Protein sequence: CASSFYYTGTSGRANEQFF. The genes are TRBV13 and TRBJ2-1; 14 bases match TRBD2. V trimming: 3 bases; J trimming: 6 bases; junction bases outside the gene matches: 13. CDR3 length: 19 residues. CDR1 and CDR2 from the germline V gene are PRHDT and FYEKMQ (reference sequence).